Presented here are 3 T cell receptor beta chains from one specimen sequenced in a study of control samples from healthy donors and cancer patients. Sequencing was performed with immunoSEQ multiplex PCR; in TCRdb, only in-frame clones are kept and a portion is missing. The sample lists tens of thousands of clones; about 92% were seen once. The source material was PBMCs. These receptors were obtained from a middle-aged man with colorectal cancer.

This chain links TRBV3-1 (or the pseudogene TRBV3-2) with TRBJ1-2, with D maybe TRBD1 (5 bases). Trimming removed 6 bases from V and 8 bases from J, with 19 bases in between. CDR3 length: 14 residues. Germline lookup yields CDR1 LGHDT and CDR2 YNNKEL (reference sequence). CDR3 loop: CASSAGGITVGYTF. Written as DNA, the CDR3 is TGTGCCAGCAGTGCCGGGGGAATAACGGTCGGCTACACCTTC.

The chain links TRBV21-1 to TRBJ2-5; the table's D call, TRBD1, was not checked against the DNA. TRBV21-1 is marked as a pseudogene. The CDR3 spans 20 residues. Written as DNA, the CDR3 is TGTGCCAGCAGCAAAGCAGATCAAGGGGTGGGACACATGTACCAAGAGACCCAGTACTTC. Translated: CASSKADQGVGHMYQETQYF.

The CDR3 coding sequence is TGTGCCAGCAGCTTGCTTCCCTTGGGACAGGGGCGAGTCACCGGGGAGCTGTTTTTT. Translation: CASSLLPLGQGRVTGELFF. The chain carries TRBV5-5 and TRBJ2-2, with 10 nucleotides matching TRBD1. The trim removed 1 base at V and 4 bases at J, leaving 13 bases unmatched. From germline, CDR1 is SGHKS and CDR2 YYEKEE (reference sequence). This CDR3 has 19 residues.